This is a list of T cell receptor beta chains from one sample in a study of cytomegalovirus exposure and HLA in healthy donors. The method was immunoSEQ multiplex PCR; TCRdb's version includes in-frame clones alone and lacks a portion of them. The repertoire holds roughly 250,000 clones, with around nine tenths as singletons. What was sequenced was PBMCs. The receptor source for this set is a man aged 18 to 29 in good health and CMV-seronegative. Each CDR3 is given without its conserved first and last residue.

TRBJ1-2	TRBV13	ASSFVGQANYGYT
TRBJ1-1	TRBV29-1	SVLKQGLAF
TRBJ1-4	TRBV5-1	ASSLALGSEKLF
TRBJ2-5	TRBV4-1	ASSQPPDSVETQY
TRBJ2-7	TRBV7-9	ASSLVASGTSEQY
TRBJ2-7	TRBV5-1	ASSLVSRYEQY
TRBJ1-5	TRBV5-8	ASSSDQPQH
TRBJ2-7	TRBV2	ASSEAGLQLYEQY
TRBJ2-3	TRBV5-6	ASIPGLASDTQY
TRBJ2-2	TRBV7-6	ASSFGWATGELF
TRBJ1-2	TRBV5-1	ASSLHLTGTGNGYT
TRBJ2-1	TRBV27	ASSLYRDNEQF
TRBJ2-7	TRBV18	ASSPGTTRNEQY
TRBJ1-1	TRBV11-2	ASSTLQGPNTEAF
TRBJ2-1	TRBV29-1	SAEGGVPYNEQF
TRBJ2-7	TRBV5-4	ASSLGEREQY
TRBJ2-7	TRBV28	ASRGGTANYEQY
TRBJ2-2	TRBV4-2	ASSSRGGAIEELF
TRBJ2-6	TRBV5-1	ASSLGTGGGANVLT
TRBJ2-7	TRBV5-4	ASSPGQDLPYEQY
TRBJ1-6	TRBV28	ASSSRQTGLQNSPLH
TRBJ2-1	TRBV6-4	ASSVSGGPYNEQF
TRBJ2-7	TRBV2	ASSAQGSHEQY
TRBJ2-1	TRBV10-3	AISVTSDYNEQF
TRBJ1-6	TRBV5-1	ASSLTGASESPLH
TRBJ1-2	TRBV15	ATSRDKLYGYT
TRBJ1-1	TRBV19	ATETGVEAF
TRBJ2-7	TRBV4-3	ASSQSRGGGYEQY